The 10 T cell receptor beta chains in this list originate from one sample, sequenced in a study of T cells in Graves' hyperthyroidism and ophthalmopathy. TCR beta CDR3 regions were amplified from RNA. First-round RT-PCR with HTBI primers amplified the TCR CDR3 region. TCRdb processed the multiplex PCR reads anew with MiXCR; each CDR3 protein has one entry. Seen here are about 640,000 distinct CDR3 sequences, under 25% observed once, and the top ten hold about 35%. What was sequenced was blood. These receptors originate from a man younger than 45 with Graves' ophthalmopathy.

V gene TRBV6-1 combines with J gene TRBJ2-1; D remains unclear. CDR3 length: 13 amino acids. The V gene's germline CDR1 is MNHNS and CDR2 SASEGT. With 0 bases removed from V and 5 bases from J, the gap between germline ends came to 5 bases. In nucleotides, the CDR3 is TGTGCCAGCAGTGAAGCAAGTGACAATGAGCAGTTCTTC. This translates into CASSEASDNEQFF.

This clonotype was detected a few times. The chain links TRBV13 to TRBJ2-3; a weak D match, TRBD2 (5 bases). Germline-derived CDR1 and CDR2 are PRHDT and FYEKMQ (reference sequence). This CDR3 has 16 amino acids. Trimming shortened V by 4 bases and J by 6 bases, and 20 bases separated the two germline ends. For the CDR3, the DNA is TGTGCCAGCAGCTCCCCCGTGGGAGTCGGTATGGATACGCAGTATTTT. The encoded protein is CASSSPVGVGMDTQYF. Based on the CDR3 plus reference TRBV13 and TRBJ2-3, the full variable domain is AAGVIQSPRHLIKEKRETATLKCYPIPRHDTVYWYQQGPGQDPQFLISFYEKMQSDKGSIPDRFSAQQFSDYHSELNMSSLELGDSALYFCASSSPVGVGMDTQYFGPGTRLTVL.

This rearrangement joins TRBV7-9 to TRBJ2-7, with TRBD1 matching over 8 bases. This CDR3 contains 17 residues. In germline, CDR1 is SEHNR, CDR2 FQNEAQ (reference sequence). Trimming at V came to 2 bases and at J to 3 bases, leaving 12 bases not matched to a gene. CDR3 coding DNA: TGTGCCAGCAGCTTAAAAGGACGGGCAGGGGGCGGCTACGAGCAGTACTTC. It translates to CASSLKGRAGGGYEQYF.

There are many counts of this clonotype. The gene calls are TRBV3-1 and TRBJ2-7; tentatively, D is TRBD1 or TRBD2 (5 bases each). In germline, CDR1 is LGHDT, CDR2 YNNKEL (reference sequence). Trimming removed 3 bases at V and 2 bases at J, with 5 bases between. This CDR3 is built from 12 residues. The CDR3: CASSQGAYEQYF. The CDR3, as DNA: TGTGCCAGCAGCCAGGGGGCCTACGAGCAGTACTTC.

The chain recombines TRBV27 with TRBJ2-1, with TRBD2 matching 8 bases. CDR3 length: 15 residues. The J segment lost 3 bases and the V segment lost 5 bases, leaving 6 bases of the junction unmatched. Germline assignment: CDR1 MNHEY and CDR2 SMNVEV (reference sequence). DNA for the CDR3: TGTGCCAGCAGTGAAGCGGGAGTTGACTACAATGAGCAGTTCTTC. As protein: CASSEAGVDYNEQFF.

At least ten counts were recorded for this clonotype. The chain carries TRBV5-1 and TRBJ2-1, with a possible D match to TRBD2 (6 bases). Germline V gene data show CDR1 as SGHRS and CDR2 as YFSETQ. The CDR3 is made up of 14 amino acids. The ends were cut back, 4 bases at V and 6 bases at J, with 14 bases in the middle. CDR3 DNA sequence: TGCGCCAGCAGCGGAGGAGGGGTTGGCAATGAGCAGTTCTTC. This codes for CASSGGGVGNEQFF.

This clonotype was detected ten times or more. The gene calls are TRBV7-2 and TRBJ2-7; D unresolved. This CDR3 spans 15 amino acids. V was cut by 1 base and J by 4 bases, with 14 bases left in between. From germline, CDR1 is SGHTA and CDR2 FQGNSA. The DNA of the CDR3 is TGTGCCAGCAGCTTAGACCCGGACGCTGTGTACGAGCAGTACTTC. This codes for CASSLDPDAVYEQYF.

Comment on this clonotype: A much larger clone is a single base away; this may be a read error. The chain links TRBV20-1 to TRBJ2-5, with TRBD2 matching 9 bases. The CDR3 sequence is 13 residues long. CDR1 and CDR2 from the germline V gene are DFQATT and SNEGSKA (reference sequence). Losses at the gene ends were 3 bases for V and 3 bases for J; bases not matched to a gene: 2. Here the CDR3 reads CSASASGEETQYF. CDR3 nucleotides: TGCAGTGCTAGTGCTAGCGGGGAAGAGACCCAGTACTTC.

This clonotype was detected a few times. The genes are TRBV11-3 and TRBJ1-3; TRBD1 might be the D (6 bases). Trimming took off 6 bases at V and 0 bases at J, with 12 bases between the two ends. The CDR3 covers 15 residues. The germline gives CDR1 SGHNT, CDR2 YENEEA. CDR3 protein: CASSSQGSSGNTIYF. The CDR3 DNA reads TGTGCCAGCAGTTCACAGGGATCCTCTGGAAACACCATATATTTT.

The chain links TRBV30 to TRBJ1-4, with TRBD1 identical over 10 bases. The CDR3 consists of 17 residues. Germline CDR1 GTSNPN, CDR2 SVGIG (reference sequence). V shed 0 bases, J shed 2 bases, and the junction held 6 bases outside the gene matches. The CDR3 loop is CAWSVPDRGLTNEKLFF. The DNA for the CDR3 is TGTGCCTGGAGTGTACCCGACAGGGGGCTTACTAATGAAAAACTGTTTTTT.